What follows are 31 T cell receptor beta chains derived from one specimen sequenced in a study of T-cell memory formation after mild COVID-19. TCRdb re-derived calls from the 5' RACE reads in MiXCR, one entry per CDR3 protein. The sample includes some 180,000 distinct CDR3 sequences, around 20% of them seen just once. Sequences were obtained from PBMCs or a T cell subset sorted from them (not recorded which). These receptors came from a man aged 18 to 30 who had mild COVID-19 (a few samples of this study predate the infection). Cell type and time point are not known.

The chain has TRBV2 and TRBJ1-5; D ambiguous. The CDR3 consists of 12 residues. Trimming took 8 bases from V and 6 from J, leaving 11 bases between them. The germline V gene has CDR1 SNHLY and CDR2 FYNNEI. For the CDR3, the DNA is TGTGCCAGCGCCTTGGTGTCTCAGCCCCAGCATTTT. Translating gives CASALVSQPQHF.

This clonotype showed up many times. The gene calls are TRBV6-5 and TRBJ2-3; D is unresolved. This CDR3 is 14 amino acids long. V was clipped by 6 bases and J by 2 bases, with 12 bases between them. Germline assignment: CDR1 MNHEY and CDR2 SVGAGI. CDR3: CASSSGLFTDTQYF. CDR3 DNA: TGTGCCAGCAGCTCCGGGTTGTTCACAGATACGCAGTATTTT.

J is TRBJ2-1 and V is TRBV7-8, with unresolved D. The CDR3 runs to 15 residues. CDR1 is SGHVS, CDR2 FQNEAQ, per germline. V was cut by 7 bases and J by 10 bases, with 23 bases left in between. CDR3 bases: TGTGCCAGCAATCATCAGGCCGGCAATTCACGGGAGCAGTTCTTC. This encodes CASNHQAGNSREQFF.

In this sample, this clonotype turned up many times. This CDR3 is CASGQLSTDTQYF. The DNA for the CDR3 is TGTGCCAGCGGCCAACTGAGCACAGATACGCAGTATTTT. The chain is built from TRBV5-6 and TRBJ2-3; D remains unclear. There are 13 residues in the CDR3. From germline, CDR1 is SGHDT and CDR2 YYEEEE. The V and J ends lost 7 bases and 0 bases respectively, with 9 bases between them.

The chain employs TRBV7-2 and TRBJ1-2; D may be TRBD1 (6 bases). Germline loops: CDR1 SGHTA, CDR2 FQGNSA. The CDR3 contains 15 residues. With 1 base removed from V and 4 bases from J, the gap between germline ends came to 13 bases. The CDR3 DNA follows: TGTGCCAGCAGCTTAGTGGGGGCTACGAGCTATGGCTACACCTTC. As protein: CASSLVGATSYGYTF.

This rearrangement joins TRBV12-3 or TRBV12-4 to TRBJ1-6; 7 bases align to TRBD1. The length of the CDR3 is 13 residues. With V trimmed by 3 bases and J by 10 bases, 3 bases remained unmatched. The CDR3 loop reads CASSLTGLSPLHF. Written as DNA, the CDR3 is TGTGCCAGCAGTTTGACAGGGCTATCACCCCTCCACTTT.

This clonotype came up a few times. Here the CDR3 DNA reads TGCAGTGCTAGTTCGAGGGACGGTACTACAGATACGCAGTATTTT. Amino acid sequence: CSASSRDGTTDTQYF. The gene calls are TRBV20-1 and TRBJ2-3, with D possibly being TRBD1 or TRBD2 (5 bases each). The CDR3 is 15 residues long. The germline V and J ends were trimmed by 3 bases and 3 bases, with 16 bases remaining between them. Germline lookup yields CDR1 DFQATT and CDR2 SNEGSKA (reference sequence).

The V call is TRBV6-6, the J call TRBJ2-1, with 9 bases lining up with TRBD2. After removal of 2 bases from V and 5 bases from J, the junction contained 10 bases not matched to a gene. Germline V gene data show CDR1 as MNHNY and CDR2 as SVGAGI (reference sequence). This CDR3 contains 17 residues. The CDR3 is CASSYAPGTSNNNEQFF. In DNA form, the CDR3 reads TGTGCCAGCAGTTACGCCCCCGGGACTAGCAACAACAATGAGCAGTTCTTC.

J is TRBJ2-1 and V is TRBV5-1; 8 bases align to TRBD1. CDR3 length: 14 amino acids. Germline CDR1 reads SGHRS; CDR2 reads YFSETQ. With V trimmed by 1 base and J by 5 bases, 2 bases remained unmatched. CDR3 nucleotide sequence: TGCGCCAGCAGCTTGCAGGGGGCTGACAATGAGCAGTTCTTC. It yields the protein CASSLQGADNEQFF.

V gene TRBV5-4 combines with J gene TRBJ2-2; TRBD2 might be the D (6 bases). CDR3 size: 16 residues. CDR1 and CDR2 from the germline V gene are SGHNT and YYREEE (reference sequence). The V end was cut by 3 bases, the J end by 4 bases, with 16 bases between. The CDR3 region has the DNA TGTGCCAGCAGCTCAGTAATCACCGGGGGCACCGGGGAGCTGTTTTTT. Its protein is CASSSVITGGTGELFF.

This clonotype occurred many times. This chain connects TRBV5-1 to TRBJ1-3; D is undetermined. Per germline, CDR1 SGHRS and CDR2 YFSETQ. This CDR3 is built from 16 residues. Trimming removed 0 bases at V and 0 bases at J, with 10 bases between. The CDR3 reads CASSLGVPSSGNTIYF. The CDR3 DNA is TGCGCCAGCAGCTTGGGGGTACCGAGCTCTGGAAACACCATATATTTT.

CDR3 nucleotide sequence: TGTGCCAGCATCGGGCGGTGGAACACTGAAGCTTTCTTT. Residues: CASIGRWNTEAFF. The chain has TRBV25-1 and TRBJ1-1; the D is unclear. Germline V lookup: CDR1 MGHDK, CDR2 SYGVNS. The germline V and J ends were trimmed by 7 bases and 1 base, with 10 bases remaining between them. The CDR3 extends over 13 amino acids.

This clonotype was picked up a small number of times. This chain joins TRBV5-1 and TRBJ2-4; D perhaps matches TRBD1 (6 bases). The CDR3 totals 14 residues. Trimming shortened V by 3 bases and J by 4 bases, and 11 bases separated the two germline ends. Germline V CDR1 and CDR2: SGHRS, YFSETQ. The CDR3 DNA is TGCGCCAGCAGCTCAGGGGTTGGAAAAAACATTCAGTACTTC. Protein: CASSSGVGKNIQYF.

The V and J genes are TRBV21-1 and TRBJ2-2; TRBD2 is the table's D call and was not checked against the DNA. TRBV21-1 is termed a pseudogene. This CDR3 has 15 residues. CDR3 sequence: CAILNGEGCTGELFF. CDR3 coding DNA: TGTGCCATCCTAAATGGCGAGGGATGCACCGGGGAGCTGTTTTTT.

This clonotype was counted between two and nine times. CDR3 protein: CASSVGGGNTIYF. CDR3 sequence (DNA): TGTGCCAGCAGCGTCGGGGGTGGAAACACCATATATTTT. The rearrangement uses TRBV9 and TRBJ1-3, with a possible D match to TRBD1 (5 bases). The CDR3 consists of 13 residues. V was pared by 2 bases and J by 3 bases, with 6 bases between. CDR1 is SGDLS, CDR2 YYNGEE, per germline. Looking up the rest from reference TRBV9 and TRBJ1-3 gives the full variable domain: DSGVTQTPKHLITATGQRVTLRCSPRSGDLSVYWYQQSLDQGLQFLIQYYNGEERAKGNILERFSAQQFPDLHSELNLSSLELGDSALYFCASSVGGGNTIYFGEGSWLTVV.

This chain links TRBV5-1 with TRBJ2-5; 8 positions agree with TRBD2. This CDR3 is 16 amino acids long. The germline V gene has CDR1 SGHRS and CDR2 YFSETQ. V lost 0 bases, J lost 2 bases, and 6 bases stayed unmatched. CDR3 sequence: CASSLEPAGVQETQYF. The CDR3 DNA sequence: TGCGCCAGCAGCTTGGAGCCAGCGGGGGTGCAAGAGACCCAGTACTTC.

A few counts support this clonotype. The CDR3: CSVDEGVRGTDGAWTEAFF. The CDR3 DNA sequence: TGCAGCGTGGACGAGGGGGTCCGTGGAACGGATGGAGCTTGGACTGAAGCTTTCTTT. This chain joins TRBV29-1 and TRBJ1-1; possibly TRBD1 for D (6 bases). CDR1 SQVTM and CDR2 ANQGSEA come from the germline V gene. The CDR3 totals 19 residues. V was clipped by 6 bases and J by 5 bases, with 34 bases between them.

The chain uses TRBV27 and TRBJ2-2, with D perhaps matching TRBD1 or TRBD2 (6 bases each). Trimming pared 4 bases from V and 7 bases from J, leaving 13 bases between. The CDR3 covers 14 residues. Looked up from germline, CDR1 is MNHEY and CDR2 is SMNVEV (reference sequence). The CDR3 DNA follows: TGTGCCAGCAGTTCCGGGGGCTGGGACGGGGAGCTGTTTTTT. Amino acids: CASSSGGWDGELFF.

This clonotype showed up just a few times. The chain carries TRBV7-2 and TRBJ1-2; D might be TRBD1 (5 bases). V gave up 5 bases and J gave up 8 bases, with 12 bases separating them. The CDR3 sequence is 12 residues long. Germline CDR1 reads SGHTA; CDR2 reads FQGNSA. CDR3 residues: CASSPGGTGYTF. Here the CDR3 DNA reads TGTGCCAGCAGCCCTGGAGGGACCGGCTACACCTTC. The entire variable domain, with the rest obtained from reference TRBV7-2 and TRBJ1-2, is as follows: GAGVSQSPSNKVTEKGKDVELRCDPISGHTALYWYRQSLGQGLEFLIYFQGNSAPDKSGLPSDRFSAERTGGSVSTLTIQRTQQEDSAVYLCASSPGGTGYTFGSGTRLTVV.

DNA for the CDR3: TGCGCCAGCAGCTTCCAAGCAGGGAACGGGTATAATTCACCCCTCCACTTT. Translated, it gives CASSFQAGNGYNSPLHF. The V and J genes are TRBV5-1 and TRBJ1-6; D is perhaps TRBD1 (5 bases). The CDR3 extends over 17 amino acids. Germline CDR1 and CDR2: SGHRS and YFSETQ. The ends were cut back, 2 bases at V and 4 bases at J, with 16 bases in the middle.

This clonotype was counted a few times. The rearrangement links TRBV20-1 to TRBJ1-3; no definite D call. Germline loops: CDR1 DFQATT, CDR2 SNEGSKA (reference sequence). Trimming stripped 4 bases from V and 0 bases from J, with 13 bases between. The CDR3 is made up of 15 amino acids. The DNA of the CDR3 is TGCAGTGCTACTTGGGGTACCTACTCTGGAAACACCATATATTTT. Its protein is CSATWGTYSGNTIYF.

The J gene is TRBJ2-3, the V gene TRBV6-2 or TRBV6-3; 10 bases are shared with TRBD2. The germline CDR1 and CDR2 sequences are MNHEY and SVGEGT. Trimming removed 5 bases from V and 5 bases from J; junction bases left unmatched: 7. The CDR3 is made up of 15 amino acids. The CDR3 sequence is CASSTLAGVEDTQYF. CDR3 bases: TGTGCCAGCAGTACCCTAGCGGGGGTAGAAGATACGCAGTATTTT.

This sequence joins TRBV10-3 and TRBJ2-3; D possibly corresponds to TRBD2 (5 bases). This CDR3 region has 15 residues. The V end lost 2 bases, the J end lost 4 bases, and 13 bases lay between the germline ends. The germline gives CDR1 ENHRY, CDR2 SYGVKD. The CDR3 nucleotides read TGTGCCATCAGTGAGGAGGGCAGGTTTCCAGATACGCAGTATTTT. This sequence encodes CAISEEGRFPDTQYF.

This clonotype was detected only a few times. V and J are TRBV5-1 and TRBJ2-3, with 7 bases identical to TRBD1. Germline CDR1 and CDR2: SGHRS and YFSETQ. This CDR3 is 13 amino acids long. V lost 6 bases and J lost 2; bases outside the gene matches: 3. The CDR3 protein is CASTGQDTDTQYF. Written as DNA, the CDR3 is TGCGCCAGCACCGGACAGGACACAGATACGCAGTATTTT.

This clonotype was counted at least ten times. The chain recombines TRBV5-1 with TRBJ2-3; D is perhaps TRBD2 (5 bases). Germline CDR1 SGHRS, CDR2 YFSETQ. Trimming stripped 0 bases from V and 4 bases from J, with 6 bases between. The CDR3 sequence is 13 residues long. The CDR3 sequence is CASSLDSADTQYF. The CDR3 nucleotides are TGCGCCAGCAGCTTGGATAGCGCAGATACGCAGTATTTT.

Only a few counts were recorded for this clonotype. The chain combines TRBV29-1 with TRBJ1-2; 7 bases fit TRBD1. Germline lookup yields CDR1 SQVTM and CDR2 ANQGSEA. The CDR3 consists of 15 residues. Trimming removed 3 bases from V and 3 bases from J; junction bases left unmatched: 10. Here the CDR3 reads CSVDGGTADDYGYTF. The CDR3 bases are TGCAGCGTTGATGGGGGGACAGCGGACGACTATGGCTACACCTTC.

This clonotype has a handful of counts. The rearrangement links TRBV14 to TRBJ2-3; either TRBD1 or TRBD2 may fit D (6 bases each). Trimming took 5 bases from V and 0 from J, leaving 15 bases between them. Germline assignment: CDR1 SGHDN and CDR2 FVKESK. This CDR3 has 16 residues. CDR3 DNA: TGTGCCAGCAGCAGGGGGAGGCGACATAGCACAGATACGCAGTATTTT. Its protein product is CASSRGRRHSTDTQYF.

This clonotype appeared many times. The V gene is TRBV7-2, the J gene TRBJ1-1; D unresolved. This CDR3 is built from 13 residues. Trimming took off 5 bases at V and 1 base at J, with 8 bases between the two ends. Germline-derived CDR1 and CDR2 are SGHTA and FQGNSA. This chain's CDR3 is CASSALRNTEAFF. DNA of the CDR3: TGTGCCAGCAGCGCCCTCAGGAACACTGAAGCTTTCTTT. The full variable domain, rest sourced from reference TRBV7-2 and TRBJ1-1, is GAGVSQSPSNKVTEKGKDVELRCDPISGHTALYWYRQSLGQGLEFLIYFQGNSAPDKSGLPSDRFSAERTGGSVSTLTIQRTQQEDSAVYLCASSALRNTEAFFGQGTRLTVV.

This clonotype showed up just a few times. The rearrangement links TRBV5-1 to TRBJ2-6, with D perhaps TRBD2 (6 bases). The germline V and J ends were trimmed by 5 bases and 0 bases, with 15 bases remaining between them. This CDR3 is 17 amino acids long. Germline V gives CDR1 SGHRS, CDR2 YFSETQ. As DNA, the CDR3 is TGCGCCAGCAGGGTATCGGGACTTCTCTCTGGGGCCAACGTCCTGACTTTC. This gives the protein CASRVSGLLSGANVLTF.

V is TRBV4-2 and J is TRBJ2-5; no firm D call. The ends were cut back, 3 bases at V and 1 base at J, with 6 bases in the middle. Germline assignment: CDR1 LGHNA and CDR2 YNFKEQ. The CDR3 is made up of 13 amino acids. The CDR3 coding sequence is TGTGCCAGCAGCCACCGGTCCCAAGAGACCCAGTACTTC. Translating it yields CASSHRSQETQYF.

This clonotype was found a few times. The chain recombines TRBV5-5 with TRBJ2-7; D call uncertain. Trimming cost V 0 bases and J 7 bases, with 5 bases left between them. This CDR3 spans 11 amino acids. Per germline, CDR1 SGHKS and CDR2 YYEKEE (reference sequence). CDR3 nucleotide sequence: TGTGCCAGCAGCTTGGAAGCAGAGCAGTACTTC. The encoded protein is CASSLEAEQYF.